Presented here are 2 T cell receptor beta chains from one specimen sequenced in a study. TCRdb passed the RT-PCR reads through MiXCR, listing each CDR3 protein once. The repertoire consists of fewer than 800,000 distinct CDR3 sequences, with approximately 14% occurring once and the leading ten covering 3.6%. The sample comprised memory CD4+ T cells from blood. These receptors were collected from a female donor in good health, serving as a healthy control.

The genes are TRBV20-1 and TRBJ2-2; D is uncertain. Deletions cut 6 bases from V and 2 bases from J, with 16 bases between. The CDR3 has 15 residues. Germline assignment: CDR1 DFQATT and CDR2 SNEGSKA (reference sequence). Written as DNA, the CDR3 is TGCAGTGCCAGACGTCCGACCCTTAACACCGGGGAGCTGTTTTTT. It codes for CSARRPTLNTGELFF.

This clonotype was seen a handful of times. The chain uses TRBV20-1 and TRBJ2-1; D is ambiguous. Germline V lookup: CDR1 DFQATT, CDR2 SNEGSKA (reference sequence). V lost 3 bases and J 3 bases, leaving 12 bases between the germline ends. This CDR3 has 14 amino acids. The CDR3 DNA is TGCAGTGCTAGTAGGGCTCCCGGCTACAATGAGCAGTTCTTC. Its translation is CSASRAPGYNEQFF.